These 27 T cell receptor beta chains were sequenced from one sample in a study of CXCR3-negative and CXCR3-positive naive CD8 T cells. Points from the study as a whole: Naive cells that were CXCR3-positive had more hydrophobic TRB CDR3s (compared with CXCR3-negative naive cells).

The libraries of TRB cDNA were prepared using 5' RACE with UMI labels. TCRdb reprocessed the 5' RACE reads, keeping one entry per CDR3 protein, no DNA. The table for this sample gives around 63,000 distinct CDR3 sequences. What these receptors recognize is not known. The sequencing sample was made of naive CXCR3+ CD8+ T cells from blood. Specified subset: CD45RO-CCR7+CD27+CD95- naive CD8+ T cells expressing CXCR3 (TNR3+). All receptors derive from a human donor in good health. Some clones in this sample may be carry-over from other donors' samples.

The chain couples TRBV29-1 to TRBJ2-7; TCRdb selects TRBD1, and the lack of DNA leaves this call unchecked. The germline V gene encodes CDR1 SQVTM and CDR2 ANQGSEA. The CDR3 consists of 15 residues. The chain's CDR3 is CSVEEGDVRPYEQYF.

The chain uses TRBV7-7 and TRBJ1-5; the TCRdb D gene call, TRBD1, has no DNA to confirm it. The CDR3 consists of 13 residues. CDR1 and CDR2 from the germline V gene are SSHAT and FNYEAQ (reference sequence). The CDR3 region is CASSLALGEPQHF.

The rearrangement joins TRBV7-2 to TRBJ2-3. This CDR3 is built from 16 residues. Germline V lookup: CDR1 SGHTA, CDR2 FQGNSA. The CDR3 loop reads CASSLQLAASTDTQYF.

This CDR3 reads CASSPSGVSTEAFF. The chain couples TRBV7-2 to TRBJ1-1. The CDR3 consists of 14 residues. CDR1 is SGHTA and CDR2 is FQGNSA in the germline V gene.

The chain employs TRBV7-8 and TRBJ1-1. Germline assignment: CDR1 SGHVS and CDR2 FQNEAQ. The CDR3 is 12 amino acids. The CDR3 loop reads CASTLLNTEAFF.

This rearrangement joins TRBV7-9 to TRBJ2-7. Germline V gene data show CDR1 as SEHNR and CDR2 as FQNEAQ (reference sequence). The CDR3 has 15 amino acids. The CDR3 loop reads CASSSYADVSYEQYF. Full variable domain (outside the CDR3, taken from reference TRBV7-9 and TRBJ2-7): DTGVSQNPRHKITKRGQNVTFRCDPISEHNRLYWYRQTLGQGPEFLTYFQNEAQLEKSRLLSDRFSAERPKGSFSTLEIQRTEQGDSAMYLCASSSYADVSYEQYFGPGTRLTVT.

This chain connects TRBV5-5 to TRBJ2-2; absent DNA, TCRdb's TRBD1 call cannot be checked. This CDR3 comprises 15 residues. CDR1 is SGHKS, CDR2 YYEKEE, per germline (reference sequence). CDR3 amino acids: CASSFTGGETGELFF. Together with reference TRBV5-5 and TRBJ2-2, the CDR3 gives the full variable domain: DAGVTQSPTHLIKTRGQQVTLRCSPISGHKSVSWYQQVLGQGPQFIFQYYEKEERGRGNFPDRFSARQFPNYSSELNVNALLLGDSALYLCASSFTGGETGELFFGEGSRLTVL.

The V call is TRBV28, the J call TRBJ2-7; TCRdb proposes TRBD1, but this gene call is untestable without DNA. Germline CDR1 MDHEN, CDR2 SYDVKM. The CDR3 has 14 amino acids. The CDR3 sequence is CASSWTGIVYEQYF.

The chain is built from TRBV11-2 and TRBJ2-1; TCRdb indicates TRBD1, and absent DNA this call remains unverified. The CDR3 consists of 17 residues. In germline, CDR1 is SGHAT, CDR2 FQNNGV. This chain's CDR3 is CASSLAVRDGAYNEQFF.

The chain's CDR3 is CASSQEPSGTGSSYEQYF. The chain combines TRBV4-1 with TRBJ2-7; without DNA, the TCRdb call of TRBD1 cannot be checked. Germline values: CDR1 MGHRA, CDR2 YSYEKL. CDR3 length equals 18 residues.

The CDR3 loop reads CASSYVSGGYNEQFF. This rearrangement joins TRBV19 to TRBJ2-1; the D call from TCRdb, TRBD1, cannot be confirmed without DNA. Germline V gene data show CDR1 as LNHDA and CDR2 as SQIVND (reference sequence). The CDR3 loop spans 15 amino acids. Supplemented by reference TRBV19 and TRBJ2-1, the full variable domain reads DGGITQSPKYLFRKEGQNVTLSCEQNLNHDAMYWYRQDPGQGLRLIYYSQIVNDFQKGDIAEGYSVSREKKESFPLTVTSAQKNPTAFYLCASSYVSGGYNEQFFGPGTRLTVL.

This chain uses TRBV5-1 with TRBJ2-4. The CDR3 spans 12 residues. Germline V lookup: CDR1 SGHRS, CDR2 YFSETQ. Here the CDR3 reads CASYESSNIQYF.

CDR3 region: CASSPDRGHEKLFF. V usage is TRBV7-9 and J usage is TRBJ1-4; TCRdb outputs TRBD1, but without DNA this stays unchecked. The germline V gene has CDR1 SEHNR and CDR2 FQNEAQ (reference sequence). There are 14 residues in the CDR3.

The chain carries TRBV6-2 or TRBV6-3 and TRBJ2-1. Germline loops: CDR1 MNHEY, CDR2 SVGEGT. The CDR3 spans 14 residues. The CDR3 reads CASNPRGAYNEQFF.

V gene TRBV19 combines with J gene TRBJ2-1; the TCRdb D gene call, TRBD1, has no DNA to confirm it. Germline V gives CDR1 LNHDA, CDR2 SQIVND (reference sequence). The CDR3 consists of 14 residues. The CDR3 protein is CASSLNWGLNEQFF.

The genes are TRBV7-9 and TRBJ1-1. Per germline, CDR1 SEHNR and CDR2 FQNEAQ (reference sequence). This CDR3 is built from 15 residues. CDR3 in amino acids: CASSPVEGGDTEAFF.

The chain carries TRBV7-6 and TRBJ2-2; the TCRdb call, TRBD1, lacks DNA for checking. The germline gives CDR1 SGHVS, CDR2 FNYEAQ. The CDR3 extends over 18 amino acids. The chain's CDR3 is CASSPQGRGYANTGELFF.

The rearrangement uses TRBV7-9 and TRBJ1-2. Germline CDR1 and CDR2: SEHNR and FQNEAQ (reference sequence). This CDR3 contains 12 residues. CDR3 protein: CASSLAGYGYTF.

The chain uses TRBV7-3 and TRBJ1-1. The CDR3 runs 15 residues. Germline CDR1 and CDR2: SGHTA and FQGTGA. The CDR3 sequence: CASSLTRGGNTEAFF.

V usage is TRBV12-3 or TRBV12-4 and J usage is TRBJ1-2. This CDR3 has 15 amino acids. CDR3 protein: CASSHGLRGSDGYTF.

The chain combines TRBV10-3 with TRBJ1-1. This CDR3 is 13 amino acids long. Per the germline V gene, CDR1 is ENHRY and CDR2 is SYGVKD. The CDR3: CAISEGVNTEAFF.

J is TRBJ1-2 and V is TRBV4-3. This CDR3 is built from 15 residues. Germline-derived CDR1 and CDR2 are LGHNA and YSLEER. This chain's CDR3 is CASSPGAQANYGYTF.

The V call is TRBV25-1, the J call TRBJ2-7. The V gene's germline CDR1 is MGHDK and CDR2 SYGVNS. The CDR3 loop spans 12 amino acids. CDR3 amino acids: CASSGDSYEQYF.

The J gene is TRBJ1-6, the V gene TRBV19; with no DNA, the TCRdb D assignment of TRBD1 cannot be verified. This CDR3 spans 14 amino acids. The V gene's germline CDR1 is LNHDA and CDR2 SQIVND (reference sequence). The CDR3: CASSYRDSNSPLHF.

This chain uses TRBV4-3 with TRBJ2-1; the TCRdb D gene call, TRBD1, has no DNA to confirm it. The CDR3 runs to 15 residues. From germline, CDR1 is LGHNA and CDR2 YSLEER. The CDR3: CASSQDMGPYNEQFF.

This chain links TRBV6-5 with TRBJ2-4. CDR1 and CDR2 (germline): MNHEY, SVGAGI. CDR3 length: 16 residues. This CDR3 is CASSVASGRAKNIQYF.

The J gene is TRBJ2-7, the V gene TRBV9. The CDR3 loop spans 13 amino acids. Germline V gene data show CDR1 as SGDLS and CDR2 as YYNGEE. CDR3 residues: CASSVEPTYEQYF.